Detailed here is one TCR beta chain. Its specificity is unknown. The V and J ends lost 10 bases and 0 bases respectively, with 10 bases between them. In germline, CDR1 is MNHEY, CDR2 SVGAGI. This CDR3 region has 14 residues. Negatively enriched CD4+ T cells were divided by CD45RA into naive and memory. Clones were read by immunoSEQ multiplex PCR, and TCRdb kept only the in-frame ones, dropping some. Among about 1 million clones, 60% to 80% were seen once, and the ten largest hold approximately 1.5%. This sample was taken from a study of shared clonotypes between healthy human individuals. Study conclusions and caveats: Non-shared clonotypes had lower generation probabilities than those shared by all four donors. Researchers found naive subsets generally carried larger estimated richness than memory subsets.

V is TRBV6-5 and J is TRBJ2-6, with unresolved D. The sequencing input was memory CD4+ T cells sorted from blood. As to subset: CD45RA-negative fraction. This receptor was identified in a man aged 18 to 35 in good health. The chain's CDR3 is CATSSTSGANVLTF. In nucleotides, the CDR3 is TGTGCCACCTCCTCGACCTCTGGGGCCAACGTCCTGACTTTC.